Presented here are 30 T cell receptor beta chains from one specimen sequenced in a study of shared clonotypes between healthy human individuals. TCRdb's table, derived via immunoSEQ multiplex PCR, lists solely in-frame clones and lacks some. The sample contains over 800,000 clones, almost 95% of which appear only once. The naive CD8 fraction comprised CD45RO-negative cells positively selected for CCR7 and excluded terminally differentiated effector memory CD45RA+ cells. Material: naive CD8+ T cells sorted from blood. The origin of the receptors is a man between 25 and 39 years old in good health.

The chain is built from TRBV7-9 and TRBJ1-3, with 7 bases identical to TRBD1. This CDR3 is built from 17 residues. Germline V gene lookup returns CDR1 SEHNR and CDR2 FQNEAQ (reference sequence). With V trimmed by 3 bases and J by 0 bases, 8 bases remained unmatched. CDR3 sequence reads: CASSFPGTASSGNTIYF. The DNA of the CDR3 is TGTGCCAGCAGCTTCCCCGGGACAGCGAGCTCTGGAAACACCATATATTTT.

As concerns this clone: Germline is not matched at one junction end, which may reflect a read error. This chain links TRBV7-7 with TRBJ2-2; 7 nucleotides agree with TRBD2. The CDR3 consists of 16 residues. Germline V gene data show CDR1 as SSHAT and CDR2 as FNYEAQ (reference sequence). CDR3 residues: CASSPPGGAVTGELFF. CDR3 nucleotides: TGTGCTAGCAGCCCTCCGGGGGGTGCGGTCACCGGGGAGCTGTTTTTT. The full variable domain, in which reference TRBV7-7 and TRBJ2-2 provide the parts outside the CDR3, is GAGVSQSPRYKVTKRGQDVTLRCDPISSHATLYWYQQALGQGPEFLTYFNYEAQPDKSGLPSDRFSAERPEGSISTLTIQRTEQRDSAMYRCASSPPGGAVTGELFFGEGSRLTVL.

This sequence joins TRBV27 and TRBJ2-5; D is uncertain. CDR1 is MNHEY, CDR2 SMNVEV, per germline (reference sequence). CDR3 length: 13 residues. Trimming took off 5 bases at V and 4 bases at J, with 11 bases between the two ends. The CDR3, as DNA: TGTGCCAGCAGTAGTGAAGCGATAGAGACCCAGTACTTC. As protein: CASSSEAIETQYF.

The chain has TRBV25-1 and TRBJ2-1; a weak D match, TRBD2 (5 bases). The CDR3 consists of 12 residues. The germline CDR1 and CDR2 sequences are MGHDK and SYGVNS. Trimming took off 2 bases at V and 6 bases at J, with 5 bases between the two ends. The CDR3 DNA reads TGTGCCAGCAGTGAAGGGAGCAATGAGCAGTTCTTC. The encoded protein is CASSEGSNEQFF.

The rearrangement uses TRBV4-2 and TRBJ1-1; D may be TRBD1 (5 bases). The CDR3 covers 16 residues. Trimming shortened V by 4 bases and J by 1 base, and 16 bases separated the two germline ends. CDR1 is LGHNA, CDR2 YNFKEQ, per germline. Written as DNA, the CDR3 is TGTGCCAGCAGCCCTGAGGGGCTGATAGGGAACACTGAAGCTTTCTTT. As protein: CASSPEGLIGNTEAFF.

On this clone: A much larger clone differs from this one at a single base, so this may be a read error. Other DNA sequences in this sample translate to the same CDR3. V is TRBV7-3 and J is TRBJ2-1; D unresolved. V lost 2 bases and J lost 1, with 0 bases in between. The length of the CDR3 is 12 residues. Germline V gene sequence: CDR1 SGHTA, CDR2 FQGTGA. As DNA, the CDR3 is TGTGCCAGCAGCTTATCCTACAATGAGCAGTTCTTC. Its protein is CASSLSYNEQFF.

This clone occurred a few times. The sample has other DNA sequences that encode this CDR3 too. The chain couples TRBV7-9 to TRBJ2-2; D gene unclear. CDR1 is SEHNR, CDR2 FQNEAQ, per germline (reference sequence). The CDR3 covers 13 residues. V shed 5 bases and J shed 2 bases, with 6 bases lying between them. For the CDR3, the DNA is TGTGCCAGCAGCCGCCCCAACACCGGGGAGCTGTTTTTT. This codes for CASSRPNTGELFF.

For this clone: Other DNA sequences in the sample encode the same CDR3. The chain recombines TRBV4-2 with TRBJ2-7, with no clear D. The CDR3 runs 12 residues. Germline lookup yields CDR1 LGHNA and CDR2 YNFKEQ. Trimming removed 3 bases at V and 1 base at J, with 4 bases between. The CDR3 DNA is TGTGCCAGCAGCCAGTCGTCCTACGAGCAGTACTTC. It is translated as CASSQSSYEQYF.

V gene TRBV19 combines with J gene TRBJ2-3; the match to TRBD1 covers 10 bases. Trimming took 3 bases from V and 6 from J; bases not matched to a gene: 6. The CDR3 length is 15 residues. The V gene's germline CDR1 is LNHDA and CDR2 SQIVND (reference sequence). CDR3 loop: CASSMTGGVGDTQYF. DNA of the CDR3: TGTGCCAGTAGTATGACAGGGGGCGTGGGGGATACGCAGTATTTT.

The genes are TRBV4-1 and TRBJ2-7; D is uncertain. The CDR3 is 12 residues long. The V gene lost 3 bases and the J gene lost 0 bases, with 3 bases spanning the gap. The germline gives CDR1 MGHRA, CDR2 YSYEKL. The CDR3 spells CASSHISYEQYF. CDR3 in DNA: TGCGCCAGCAGCCATATCTCCTACGAGCAGTACTTC.

The J gene is TRBJ1-1, the V gene TRBV4-1; D is unresolved. The CDR3 totals 14 residues. Trimming removed 1 base from V and 3 bases from J, with 9 bases in between. Per the germline V gene, CDR1 is MGHRA and CDR2 is YSYEKL. Here the CDR3 DNA reads TGCGCCAGCAGCCAAGTCCCCGGGTACACTGAAGCTTTCTTT. It encodes CASSQVPGYTEAFF.

The J gene is TRBJ1-4, the V gene TRBV9, with D possibly matching TRBD1 (6 bases). Germline V gives CDR1 SGDLS, CDR2 YYNGEE. The CDR3 covers 15 residues. V dropped 0 bases and J dropped 4 bases, with 10 bases sitting between them. The CDR3 nucleotides are TGTGCCAGCAGCGTAGGTACAGGGAGTAATGAAAAACTGTTTTTT. Its protein is CASSVGTGSNEKLFF.

This sequence joins TRBV7-9 and TRBJ2-1, with a weak D call TRBD2 (6 bases). V lost 5 bases, J lost 3 bases, and 17 bases lay in between. The CDR3 consists of 16 residues. CDR1 is SEHNR and CDR2 is FQNEAQ in the germline V gene (reference sequence). CDR3 sequence reads: CASSAPSGRYYNEQFF. CDR3 DNA sequence: TGTGCCAGCAGCGCGCCCTCTGGGAGGTACTACAATGAGCAGTTCTTC.

The genes are TRBV5-4 and TRBJ2-7, with 8 bases matching TRBD1. In germline, CDR1 is SGHNT, CDR2 YYREEE (reference sequence). Germline trimming cut 0 bases from V and 3 bases from J; bases unmatched to any gene: 5. The CDR3 sequence is 15 residues long. The CDR3 nucleotides read TGTGCCAGCAGCTTGGTTGGGACAGGCAACTACGAGCAGTACTTC. This translates into CASSLVGTGNYEQYF.

The genes are TRBV7-9 and TRBJ1-5; D might be TRBD1 (6 bases). The V and J ends lost 1 base and 7 bases respectively, with 14 bases between them. CDR3 length equals 15 residues. Germline V gives CDR1 SEHNR, CDR2 FQNEAQ (reference sequence). CDR3 DNA: TGTGCCAGCAGCTTAGTCCCAGGGGAAGGACAGCCCCAGCATTTT. It specifies CASSLVPGEGQPQHF.

This sequence joins TRBV5-4 and TRBJ1-2; D is unresolved. The CDR3 contains 13 residues. V lost 1 base to trimming and J lost 2 bases, with 6 bases between them. Germline V gene lookup returns CDR1 SGHNT and CDR2 YYREEE (reference sequence). The DNA for the CDR3 is TGTGCCAGCAGCTTGTTCGACAACTATGGCTACACCTTC. Amino acid sequence: CASSLFDNYGYTF.

The DNA for the CDR3 is TGTGCCAGCAGCCCGGGACTAGCGGACCTGGGAGATACGCAGTATTTT. It encodes CASSPGLADLGDTQYF. V is TRBV2 and J is TRBJ2-3, with 11 bases matching TRBD2. CDR3 size: 16 residues. Germline CDR1 reads SNHLY; CDR2 reads FYNNEI. The trim removed 6 bases at V and 5 bases at J, leaving 10 bases unmatched.

The rearrangement joins TRBV11-1 to TRBJ2-7, with D maybe TRBD1 (5 bases). This CDR3 is built from 13 residues. Trimming left V 1 base short and J 5 bases short, with 9 bases between. CDR1 is SGHAT, CDR2 FQDESV, per germline (reference sequence). This chain's CDR3 is CASSLVGAHEQYF. In nucleotides, the CDR3 is TGTGCCAGCAGCTTAGTAGGGGCCCACGAGCAGTACTTC.

Points on this clone: The same CDR3 can be traced to other DNA sequences in this sample. The V call is TRBV5-1, the J call TRBJ1-3, with a possible D match to TRBD1 (5 bases). This CDR3 contains 15 residues. Trimming cost V 0 bases and J 0 bases, with 7 bases left between them. Germline V gene data show CDR1 as SGHRS and CDR2 as YFSETQ. As DNA, the CDR3 is TGCGCCAGCAGCTTGGGGGGGAGCTCTGGAAACACCATATATTTT. Its translation: CASSLGGSSGNTIYF.

The chain couples TRBV5-4 to TRBJ2-5, with 14 bases fitting TRBD2. Trimming took 4 bases from V and 7 from J; bases not matched to a gene: 9. Germline V gives CDR1 SGHNT, CDR2 YYREEE (reference sequence). CDR3 length: 16 residues. The chain's CDR3 is CASSPGLAGEDGTQYF. The CDR3, as DNA: TGTGCCAGCAGCCCGGGACTAGCGGGAGAGGACGGGACCCAGTACTTC.

This chain links TRBV10-3 with TRBJ2-7; 7 nucleotides agree with TRBD1. CDR3 length equals 15 residues. Per the germline V gene, CDR1 is ENHRY and CDR2 is SYGVKD. V dropped 6 bases and J dropped 2; count of bases not matched to a gene: 10. The CDR3 region has the DNA TGTGCCATCAGGGATCGGACAGGAGAAACCTACGAGCAGTACTTC. Its protein is CAIRDRTGETYEQYF.

The chain carries TRBV11-2 and TRBJ2-7; maybe TRBD1 (5 bases). This CDR3 spans 12 amino acids. Germline CDR1 SGHAT, CDR2 FQNNGV. Trimming removed 3 bases from V and 12 bases from J, with 15 bases in between. The CDR3 DNA reads TGTGCCAGCAGCTTCCCTAGGGCAGGGCTGTACTTC. Protein sequence: CASSFPRAGLYF.

This rearrangement joins TRBV7-9 to TRBJ2-7, with D possibly TRBD2 on 5 matching bases. The CDR3 has 16 amino acids. Trimming took 1 base from V and 5 from J, leaving 18 bases between them. CDR1 and CDR2 from the germline V gene are SEHNR and FQNEAQ (reference sequence). CDR3 sequence (DNA): TGTGCCAGCAGCTTAGTGGCCGGGATGGGGTTCGACGAGCAGTACTTC. This gives the protein CASSLVAGMGFDEQYF.

The chain recombines TRBV27 with TRBJ2-1; D gene unclear. This CDR3 has 11 residues. Germline V gene data show CDR1 as MNHEY and CDR2 as SMNVEV (reference sequence). Trimming took off 6 bases at V and 3 bases at J, with 3 bases between the two ends. This CDR3 is CASRSYNEQFF. Written as DNA, the CDR3 is TGTGCCAGCAGGAGCTACAATGAGCAGTTCTTC.

This chain joins TRBV19 and TRBJ2-1, with D unresolved. The V end lost 10 bases, the J end lost 0 bases, and 10 bases lay between the germline ends. Germline V gene lookup returns CDR1 LNHDA and CDR2 SQIVND (reference sequence). The CDR3 is made up of 13 amino acids. The chain's CDR3 is CATRPHSYNEQFF. The CDR3 DNA sequence: TGTGCCACTCGACCGCACTCCTACAATGAGCAGTTCTTC.

The chain couples TRBV7-9 to TRBJ2-7, with a tentative D call TRBD1 (6 bases). V was shortened by 5 bases and J by 3 bases, with 17 bases between the two germline ends. The germline V gene has CDR1 SEHNR and CDR2 FQNEAQ (reference sequence). The CDR3 sequence is 15 residues long. CDR3 in DNA: TGTGCCAGCAGCCCTTTACAGGGCAGGGGCTACGAGCAGTACTTC. It encodes CASSPLQGRGYEQYF.

This rearrangement joins TRBV4-1 to TRBJ2-7, with a possible D match to TRBD1 (5 bases). CDR1 MGHRA and CDR2 YSYEKL come from the germline V gene. Deletions cut 4 bases from V and 1 base from J, with 8 bases between. The CDR3 sequence is 13 residues long. Here the CDR3 reads CASSRPGSYEQYF. The CDR3 DNA is TGCGCCAGCAGCCGACCAGGGTCCTACGAGCAGTACTTC.

About this clone: Other DNA sequences of this sample code for an identical CDR3. The chain combines TRBV4-3 with TRBJ2-7; 9 positions match TRBD2. The CDR3 runs 15 residues. The germline CDR1 and CDR2 sequences are LGHNA and YSLEER. Trimming at V came to 1 base and at J to 4 bases, leaving 5 bases not matched to a gene. The CDR3 DNA is TGCGCCAGCAGCCAAGGGGCTAGCGGGACTTACGAGCAGTACTTC. Translation: CASSQGASGTYEQYF.

This chain uses TRBV7-6 with TRBJ2-1, with 8 bases aligning to TRBD1. Germline V lookup: CDR1 SGHVS, CDR2 FNYEAQ. The trim removed 2 bases at V and 4 bases at J, leaving 4 bases unmatched. This CDR3 is built from 15 residues. CDR3 DNA sequence: TGTGCCAGCAGCTTAAATACAGGGGGTTACAATGAGCAGTTCTTC. This codes for CASSLNTGGYNEQFF.

The chain employs TRBV5-1 and TRBJ2-7; TRBD1 might be the D (6 bases). V was trimmed by 1 base and J by 3 bases, leaving 11 bases between them. CDR3 length equals 14 residues. Germline loops: CDR1 SGHRS, CDR2 YFSETQ. The CDR3 here is CASSLWGLHYEQYF. CDR3 nucleotide sequence: TGCGCCAGCAGCTTGTGGGGGCTCCACTACGAGCAGTACTTC.